The clone carrying this T cell receptor (beta chain) has only a few counts. Its antigen is currently unknown. The data originate from a study of CD8 T cells in ankylosing spondylitis. TCRdb called the 5' RACE reads again in MiXCR, with one record for every CDR3 protein. The table shows about 90,000 distinct CDR3 sequences, with 25% to 35% occurring only once. CDR1 DFQATT and CDR2 SNEGSKA come from the germline V gene (reference sequence). Trimming removed 0 bases from V and 5 bases from J; junction bases left unmatched: 7. This CDR3 is 16 amino acids long. Regarding the study as a whole: A motif in TCR beta, a set of several highly homologous variants, appeared characteristic of ankylosing spondylitis blood. Disease-associated clonotypes exhibited CD8+ identity and were relatively infrequent in peripheral blood. Certain motif variants had earlier appeared in reactive arthritis synovial fluid and blood.

This chain connects TRBV20-1 to TRBJ2-5, with 12 bases matching TRBD2. The source of this sequence is a male donor with ankylosing spondylitis or in good health (not recorded which). Sequencing was carried out using blood, either unsorted or a sorted T cell fraction (not recorded which). The CDR3 here is CSARDRLAGGFETQYF. CDR3 sequence (DNA): TGCAGTGCTAGAGATCGCCTAGCGGGGGGGTTTGAGACCCAGTACTTC.